The 29 T cell receptor beta chains given below trace back to one sample, sequenced in a study of early T cells in non-severe SARS-CoV-2 infection (dated by TCRdb to the early 2020s). Preparation of the library involved 5' RACE. The run used a NextSeq 500. TCRdb ran its own pipeline on the public reads, namely fastp trimming at Q25 and MiXCR clone calling, and kept in-frame beta chains. Each record represents a unique CDR3 protein, reported with the most common genes and DNA among its rows. This sample has approximately 39,000 distinct CDR3 sequences in its table, and more than 8% of those were observed once. Of the sample, roughly 12% falls within the top ten clones. Sequences were obtained from whole blood. Every receptor here comes from an adult who was a healthcare worker with PCR-confirmed SARS-CoV-2 infection or an uninfected control (not recorded which).

In its sample, this clonotype was seen many times. The chain couples TRBV28 to TRBJ1-2; 7 bases match TRBD1. CDR3 size: 14 residues. Germline V gives CDR1 MDHEN, CDR2 SYDVKM. The V gene end was trimmed by 6 bases and the J gene end by 2 bases; junction bases not matched to a gene: 6. This chain's CDR3 is CASRQPGQNYGYTF. The CDR3 region has the DNA TGTGCCAGCAGACAACCGGGACAGAACTATGGCTACACCTTC.

This clonotype was seen at least ten times. The gene calls are TRBV5-6 and TRBJ2-4, with TRBD2 identical over 8 bases. CDR3 length: 15 amino acids. The V and J ends lost 0 bases and 6 bases, in that order; junction bases with no gene match: 5. Germline V gives CDR1 SGHDT, CDR2 YYEEEE. Here the CDR3 reads CASSLVSGAGNIQYF. The CDR3 coding sequence is TGTGCCAGCAGCTTGGTTAGCGGGGCAGGAAACATTCAGTACTTC. The full variable domain, with the rest looked up from reference TRBV5-6 and TRBJ2-4, is DAGVTQSPTHLIKTRGQQVTLRCSPKSGHDTVSWYQQALGQGPQFIFQYYEEEERQRGNFPDRFSGHQFPNYSSELNVNALLLGDSALYLCASSLVSGAGNIQYFGAGTRLSVL.

This clonotype was seen many times. V usage is TRBV10-3 and J usage is TRBJ2-1, with D hard to call. Trimming pared 4 bases from V and 8 bases from J, leaving 18 bases between. Germline CDR1 is ENHRY and CDR2 is SYGVKD. The CDR3 sequence is 15 residues long. CDR3 DNA: TGTGCCATCAGTGCCAGAGAAGAACCAGGCGATGAGCAGTTCTTC. Its translation is CAISAREEPGDEQFF.

This clonotype was detected ten times or more. The chain employs TRBV6-6 and TRBJ1-4, with D possibly TRBD1 on 5 matching bases. Trimming stripped 7 bases from V and 4 bases from J, with 13 bases between. The CDR3 is made up of 14 amino acids. CDR1 and CDR2 (germline): MNHNY, SVGAGI (reference sequence). The chain's CDR3 is CASKRGWSNEKLFF. Written as DNA, the CDR3 is TGTGCCAGCAAGAGGGGTTGGAGTAATGAAAAACTGTTTTTT.

By its share, this clonotype is medium-sized (0.01 to 0.1%). The chain couples TRBV7-2 to TRBJ2-5; D unresolved. The germline V gene encodes CDR1 SGHTA and CDR2 FQGNSA. The CDR3 has 13 amino acids. V was clipped by 6 bases and J by 2 bases, with 10 bases between them. The CDR3 sequence: CASSQARQETQYF. DNA of the CDR3: TGTGCCAGCAGTCAGGCTAGACAAGAGACCCAGTACTTC.

The V call is TRBV11-2, the J call TRBJ2-2; D remains unclear. Germline values: CDR1 SGHAT, CDR2 FQNNGV. This CDR3 is 14 amino acids long. V dropped 1 base and J dropped 3 bases, with 6 bases sitting between them. The CDR3 DNA follows: TGTGCCAGCAGCTTAGGAGTCGACACCGGGGAGCTGTTTTTT. This translates into CASSLGVDTGELFF. The whole variable domain, remainder taken from reference TRBV11-2 and TRBJ2-2, is EAGVAQSPRYKIIEKRQSVAFWCNPISGHATLYWYQQILGQGPKLLIQFQNNGVVDDSQLPKDRFSAERLKGVDSTLKIQPAKLEDSAVYLCASSLGVDTGELFFGEGSRLTVL.

The rearrangement joins TRBV29-1 to TRBJ2-4; TRBD1 matches 8 bases. Germline assignment: CDR1 SQVTM and CDR2 ANQGSEA. This CDR3 contains 13 residues. J was trimmed by 5 bases and V by 5 bases; bases with no gene match: 5. The CDR3 protein is CSVRTGSQNIQYF. The CDR3 coding sequence is TGCAGCGTTAGGACAGGGTCGCAAAACATTCAGTACTTC.

This clonotype was seen at least ten times. The rearrangement joins TRBV20-1 to TRBJ2-5, with 11 bases lining up with TRBD1. Germline CDR1 and CDR2: DFQATT and SNEGSKA (reference sequence). This CDR3 spans 14 amino acids. V was clipped by 3 bases and J by 5 bases; unmatched bases: 5. This CDR3 reads CSASWTGGAETQYF. The CDR3 bases are TGCAGTGCTAGTTGGACAGGGGGCGCGGAGACCCAGTACTTC.

The chain carries TRBV12-3 or TRBV12-4 and TRBJ1-2, with D possibly being TRBD1 (5 bases). The CDR3 has 12 residues. Trimming stripped 5 bases from V and 3 bases from J, with 7 bases between. The CDR3 DNA sequence: TGTGCCAGCAGTCCCAGGGACTATGGCTACACCTTC. Amino acids: CASSPRDYGYTF.

This clonotype turned up a few times. The gene calls are TRBV6-6 and TRBJ2-2, with a weak D call TRBD1 (6 bases). CDR3 size: 14 residues. In germline, CDR1 is MNHNY, CDR2 SVGAGI (reference sequence). The V end lost 4 bases, the J end lost 5 bases, and 11 bases lay between the germline ends. CDR3 nucleotides: TGTGCCAGCAGTTTTCTTAGGGGGACCGGGGAGCTGTTTTTT. The encoded protein is CASSFLRGTGELFF.

This clonotype was observed a handful of times. V gene TRBV6-6 combines with J gene TRBJ2-5, with D hard to call. This CDR3 has 12 amino acids. Between the trimmed V and J ends, which lost 0 bases and 7 bases, there was a span of 6 bases. Germline loops: CDR1 MNHNY, CDR2 SVGAGI (reference sequence). The CDR3 is CASSYSSGTQYF. The CDR3, as DNA: TGTGCCAGCAGTTACTCTTCCGGGACCCAGTACTTC.

This clonotype was seen many times. This chain connects TRBV29-1 to TRBJ1-2; D is unresolved. Trimming pared 4 bases from V and 4 bases from J, leaving 16 bases between. CDR3 length: 14 amino acids. The germline V gene encodes CDR1 SQVTM and CDR2 ANQGSEA. As DNA, the CDR3 is TGCAGCGTTGGGTGGGCTTTACCTTCCTATGGCTACACCTTC. Translation: CSVGWALPSYGYTF.

By frequency in the sample, this clonotype is medium-sized. The chain employs TRBV7-7 and TRBJ2-5; D might be TRBD2 (5 bases). Germline V gene lookup returns CDR1 SSHAT and CDR2 FNYEAQ (reference sequence). Trimming took 5 bases from V and 5 from J, leaving 15 bases between them. The CDR3 is 14 residues long. CDR3 coding DNA: TGTGCCAGCAGCCGGGATGTAGGCTCGGAGACCCAGTACTTC. Translated: CASSRDVGSETQYF.

The chain employs TRBV7-9 and TRBJ1-4, with D possibly being TRBD1 (5 bases). From germline, CDR1 is SEHNR and CDR2 FQNEAQ (reference sequence). The CDR3 has 15 amino acids. Between the trimmed V and J ends, which lost 5 bases and 3 bases, there was a span of 13 bases. The chain's CDR3 is CASSPNGGSNEKLFF. CDR3 DNA: TGTGCCAGCAGCCCCAACGGGGGGTCTAATGAAAAACTGTTTTTT. Full variable domain (missing parts from reference TRBV7-9 and TRBJ1-4): DTGVSQNPRHKITKRGQNVTFRCDPISEHNRLYWYRQTLGQGPEFLTYFQNEAQLEKSRLLSDRFSAERPKGSFSTLEIQRTEQGDSAMYLCASSPNGGSNEKLFFGSGTQLSVL.

This clonotype was counted only a few times. The chain has TRBV15 and TRBJ2-3; D is unresolved. Deletions cut 1 base from V and 4 bases from J, with 12 bases between. The germline V gene has CDR1 LNHNV and CDR2 YYDKDF (reference sequence). The CDR3 runs to 15 residues. The CDR3 DNA is TGTGCCACCAGCAGAGTTGGCGCGGCTGCAGATACGCAGTATTTT. This encodes CATSRVGAAADTQYF.

CDR3 amino acids: CAWSVEQGRLTDTQYF. CDR3 nucleotide sequence: TGTGCCTGGAGTGTAGAGCAGGGGCGGTTAACAGATACGCAGTATTTT. The chain has TRBV30 and TRBJ2-3; D perhaps matches TRBD1 (6 bases). Germline V gene sequence: CDR1 GTSNPN, CDR2 SVGIG (reference sequence). Between the trimmed V and J ends, which lost 0 bases and 3 bases, there was a span of 16 bases. The CDR3 is made up of 16 amino acids.

This clonotype appeared many times. J is TRBJ2-7 and V is TRBV6-5, with D perhaps TRBD1 or TRBD2 (5 bases each). Trimming left V 2 bases short and J 0 bases short, with 11 bases between. Germline CDR1 reads MNHEY; CDR2 reads SVGAGI. The CDR3 runs 15 residues. The chain's CDR3 is CASSYGWGSSYEQYF. The CDR3 DNA sequence: TGTGCCAGCAGTTACGGCTGGGGGAGCTCCTACGAGCAGTACTTC.

At least ten counts were recorded for this clonotype. The chain joins TRBV11-1 to TRBJ2-7; 9 bases map to TRBD1. The ends lost 4 bases at V and 5 bases at J; junction bases unmatched: 6. The CDR3 loop spans 14 amino acids. The V gene's germline CDR1 is SGHAT and CDR2 FQDESV (reference sequence). The CDR3 sequence: CASSSTGGNDEQYF. CDR3 DNA sequence: TGTGCCAGCAGCTCGACAGGGGGGAACGACGAGCAGTACTTC.

This clonotype was recorded at least ten times. This chain connects TRBV10-1 to TRBJ2-3; 13 bases map to TRBD2. The germline V gene has CDR1 WNHNN and CDR2 SYGVQD (reference sequence). The CDR3 is made up of 19 amino acids. Trimming took 7 bases from V and 0 from J; bases not matched to a gene: 13. Here the CDR3 reads CASKPLGLAGAMSTDTQYF. In DNA form, the CDR3 reads TGCGCCAGCAAACCTCTCGGACTAGCGGGGGCCATGAGCACAGATACGCAGTATTTT.

V and J are TRBV28 and TRBJ2-5; D remains unclear. This CDR3 is 13 amino acids long. Germline V gene sequence: CDR1 MDHEN, CDR2 SYDVKM. The V gene lost 5 bases and the J gene lost 5 bases, with 12 bases spanning the gap. The CDR3 is CASSRAGQETQYF. As DNA, the CDR3 is TGTGCCAGCAGTAGAGCCGGGCAGGAGACCCAGTACTTC.

This chain connects TRBV7-8 to TRBJ2-7; the D is unclear. Germline V lookup: CDR1 SGHVS, CDR2 FQNEAQ. This CDR3 contains 12 residues. Between the trimmed V and J ends, which lost 4 bases and 4 bases, there was a span of 8 bases. CDR3 DNA: TGTGCCAGCAGCTGGTCCCCTTACGAGCAGTACTTC. It translates to CASSWSPYEQYF.

This clonotype appeared a few times. V is TRBV6-2 or TRBV6-3 and J is TRBJ1-6; D might be TRBD1 (6 bases). The CDR3 has 16 amino acids. Germline CDR1 and CDR2: MNHEY and SVGEGT. The V end lost 7 bases, the J end lost 0 bases, and 13 bases lay between the germline ends. CDR3 residues: CASTTGMSSYNSPLHF. The CDR3 DNA sequence: TGTGCCAGCACTACAGGGATGAGCTCCTATAATTCACCCCTCCACTTT.

The chain uses TRBV29-1 and TRBJ2-1; no clear D. V was cut by 7 bases and J by 6 bases, with 13 bases left in between. CDR1 and CDR2 from the germline V gene are SQVTM and ANQGSEA. CDR3 length: 12 residues. The CDR3 region has the DNA TGCAGCGCCCTCGACCCGGGCAATGAGCAGTTCTTC. It encodes CSALDPGNEQFF.

This clonotype was seen a few times. The chain couples TRBV28 to TRBJ2-7, with D possibly TRBD2 on 5 matching bases. The CDR3 spans 13 residues. Trimming left V 5 bases short and J 2 bases short, with 10 bases between. Germline V gene data show CDR1 as MDHEN and CDR2 as SYDVKM. CDR3 DNA sequence: TGTGCCAGCAGTCCAGCGGCCACCTACGAGCAGTACTTC. Translated: CASSPAATYEQYF.

The chain recombines TRBV5-6 with TRBJ2-5; the match to TRBD2 covers 14 bases. CDR1 is SGHDT, CDR2 YYEEEE, per germline. The CDR3 covers 16 residues. V lost 3 bases and J lost 9; bases outside the gene matches: 10. The CDR3, as DNA: TGTGCCAGCAGCTCTGGGACTAGCGGGGGCCTGGAGGCCCAGTACTTC. It is translated as CASSSGTSGGLEAQYF.

Of note for this clonotype: This may arise from a read error, as a much more abundant clone is one base away. Without the conserved terminal phenylalanine or tryptophan, this CDR3 likely stems from a read error. The chain employs TRBV19 and TRBJ1-2; no definite D call. The CDR3 sequence is 15 residues long. Germline loops: CDR1 LNHDA, CDR2 SQIVND (reference sequence). V was trimmed by 2 bases and J by 2 bases, leaving 12 bases between them. CDR3 nucleotide sequence: TGTGCCAGTAGTATACAAGGGCAGCTAAACTATGGCTACACCTCC. Amino acid sequence: CASSIQGQLNYGYTS.

There are many counts of this clonotype. This chain connects TRBV7-3 to TRBJ2-1; D is uncertain. The CDR3 length is 14 residues. V was clipped by 3 bases and J by 5 bases, with 11 bases between them. In germline, CDR1 is SGHTA, CDR2 FQGTGA. The CDR3 loop is CASSLMVSNNEQFF. CDR3 sequence (DNA): TGTGCCAGCAGCTTGATGGTGTCTAACAATGAGCAGTTCTTC.

This clonotype occurred many times. One end of the junction fails to match germline, which may point to a read error. The CDR3 protein is CASSLRRADSLQHF. DNA of the CDR3: TGTGCCAGCAGTTTGCGCAGGGCGGATTCGCTTCAGCACTTC. The V and J genes are TRBV12-3 or TRBV12-4 and TRBJ2-4; D perhaps matches TRBD1 (5 bases). This CDR3 region has 14 residues.

This sequence joins TRBV3-1 and TRBJ2-3, with D perhaps TRBD1 or TRBD2 (5 bases each). Germline CDR1 reads LGHDT; CDR2 reads YNNKEL (reference sequence). This CDR3 region has 16 residues. Between the trimmed V and J ends, which lost 4 bases and 2 bases, there was a span of 16 bases. The CDR3 sequence is CASSPSFDGTTDTQYF. The CDR3 DNA is TGTGCCAGCAGCCCTAGTTTTGACGGGACCACAGATACGCAGTATTTT.